A selection of T cell receptor beta chains follows, all from one sample in a study of blood T cell repertoires in COVID-19. Measured with immunoSEQ multiplex PCR; TCRdb has only the in-frame clones, and not every one. The table includes about 170,000 clones, about 90% detected once. The sample was peripheral blood. The source of these receptors is a woman aged 60-70 years with COVID-19, enrolled during active disease. Both conserved end residues are part of each CDR3. D genes are given only for firm matches. Clone size is stated in some rows and not others, as once, few, many or a class when expanded.

j_call cdr3_length v_call d_call clone_size cdr3_aa cdr3_nt
TRBJ1-2 14 TRBV29-1 TRBD1 . CSTTAGTGGDGYTF TGCAGCACAACGGCCGGGACAGGCGGCGACGGCTACACCTTC
TRBJ1-3 15 TRBV28 . . CASSLGGGSGNTIYF TGTGCCAGCAGTTTAGGCGGGGGCTCTGGAAACACCATATATTTT
TRBJ1-4 15 TRBV7-2 TRBD1 . CASSLRTGFNEKLFF TGTGCCAGCAGCCTACGGACAGGGTTTAATGAAAAACTGTTTTTT
TRBJ2-7 13 TRBV6-6 . . CASSYSSQSEQYF TGTGCCAGCAGTTACTCGTCACAGAGCGAGCAGTACTTC
TRBJ2-7 14 TRBV5-1 TRBD2 once CASSPGLVVREQYF TGCGCCAGCAGCCCCGGACTAGTAGTGCGCGAGCAGTACTTC
TRBJ2-7 12 TRBV7-2 . . CASSVDFYEQYF TGTGCCAGCAGCGTGGACTTCTACGAGCAGTACTTC
TRBJ1-4 15 TRBV7-9 TRBD1 . CASSLIPTGDWKLFF TGTGCCAGCAGCTTAATACCGACAGGGGATTGGAAACTGTTTTTT
TRBJ1-3 15 TRBV5-1 . . CASSLTGFSGNTIYF TGCGCCAGCAGCTTGACAGGGTTTTCAGGAAACACCATATATTTT
TRBJ1-5 16 TRBV6-5 . . CASSSMKGNSNQPQHF TGTGCCAGCAGTTCAATGAAGGGGAATAGCAATCAGCCCCAGCATTTT
TRBJ1-5 13 TRBV24-1 . . CAIQGLHYQPQHF TGTGCCATCCAGGGACTTCATTACCAGCCCCAGCATTTT
TRBJ1-3 14 TRBV28 . . CASSSSGAGNTIYF TGTGCCAGCAGTAGCTCAGGGGCTGGAAACACCATATATTTT
TRBJ2-7 17 TRBV18 TRBD1 . CASSPRQGTPYPYEQYF TGTGCCAGCTCACCTAGACAGGGGACACCCTATCCCTACGAGCAGTACTTC
TRBJ2-2 15 TRBV21-1 . . CASRRCAGDTGELFF TGTGCCAGCAGGAGATGTGCAGGGGACACCGGGGAGCTGTTTTTT
TRBJ2-5 14 TRBV2 TRBD1 . CASSGWDSQETQYF TGTGCCAGCAGTGGGTGGGACAGCCAAGAGACCCAGTACTTC
TRBJ1-1 15 TRBV5-1 . . CASSVTDRPNTEAFF TGCGCCAGCAGCGTAACGGACAGACCGAACACTGAAGCTTTCTTT
TRBJ2-1 15 TRBV10-2 . . CASSRYSSSYNEQFF TGCGCCAGCAGCCGGTACAGTAGCTCCTACAATGAGCAGTTCTTC
TRBJ1-1 14 TRBV5-4 . . CASSGGRGRTEAFF TGTGCCAGCAGTGGCGGAAGGGGCAGGACTGAAGCTTTCTTT
TRBJ2-7 13 TRBV28 . . CASSLGPSYEQYF TGTGCCAGCAGTTTGGGGCCCTCCTACGAGCAGTACTTC
TRBJ1-5 13 TRBV2 . . CASSLTGYQPQHF TGTGCCAGCAGTCTTACAGGATATCAGCCCCAGCATTTT
TRBJ2-3 16 TRBV27 . . CASSPPRGLPTDTQYF TGTGCCAGCAGTCCGCCCCGAGGGTTACCCACAGATACGCAGTATTTT
TRBJ2-2 17 TRBV11-2 TRBD1 . CASSLVVGTANTGELFF TGTGCCAGCAGCTTAGTGGTAGGGACAGCGAACACCGGGGAGCTGTTTTTT
TRBJ2-1 15 TRBV9 . . CASSVRAASYNEQFF TGTGCCAGCAGCGTAAGAGCGGCCTCCTACAATGAGCAGTTCTTC
TRBJ2-3 17 TRBV7-2 . once CASSPTIMTGRTDTQYF TGTGCCAGCAGCCCAACCATTATGACAGGCCGCACAGATACGCAGTATTTT
TRBJ1-2 15 TRBV18 . . CASSPERVANYGYTF TGTGCCAGCTCACCCGAGCGGGTAGCTAACTATGGCTACACCTTC
TRBJ2-1 16 TRBV18 TRBD1 . CASSPLQGPLANEQFF TGTGCCAGCTCACCCCTACAGGGGCCCCTTGCGAATGAGCAGTTCTTC
TRBJ1-1 12 TRBV27 . . CASQDRGSEAFF TGTGCCAGCCAAGACCGGGGAAGTGAAGCTTTCTTT